This TCR beta chain was identified in a study of memory CD4+ T cells and cytomegalovirus serostatus. Single viable CD3+CD4+CD8-CD45RO+ cells were sorted as the memory CD4+ T cells. General study results and limits: Each of 55 to 80 CMV-associated TCRbeta sequences occurred in one to five individuals.

Sequencing was performed with immunoSEQ multiplex PCR; in TCRdb, only in-frame clones are kept and a portion is missing. The data contain about 59,000 clones, roughly 80% of them seen just once; the ten biggest clones take up approximately 0.54%. Concerning this clone itself: Its antigen is undetermined.

V shed 7 bases and J shed 3 bases, with 18 bases lying between them. CDR3 length: 15 amino acids. Germline V gene data show CDR1 as SGHNT and CDR2 as YENEEA. The chain carries TRBV11-3 and TRBJ1-1; the D gene is possibly TRBD1 (5 bases). The sequence was obtained from an adult in good health and CMV-seronegative. Some clones in this sample may be carry-over from other donors' samples. The sample consisted of memory CD4+ T cells from blood. CDR3 DNA: TGTGCCAGCACCCCCAAGAGCTCCAGGGACACTGAAGCTTTCTTT. Protein: CASTPKSSRDTEAFF.